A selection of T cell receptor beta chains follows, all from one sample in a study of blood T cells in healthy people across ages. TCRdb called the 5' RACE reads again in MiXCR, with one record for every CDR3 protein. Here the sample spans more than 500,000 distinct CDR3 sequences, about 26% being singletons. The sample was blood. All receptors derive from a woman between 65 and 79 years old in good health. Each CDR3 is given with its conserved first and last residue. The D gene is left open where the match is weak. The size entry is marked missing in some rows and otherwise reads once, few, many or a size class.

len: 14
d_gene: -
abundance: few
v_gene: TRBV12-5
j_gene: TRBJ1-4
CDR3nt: TGTGCTAGTGGCCAAGACAGTACTAATGAAAAACTGTTTTTT
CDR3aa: CASGQDSTNEKLFF

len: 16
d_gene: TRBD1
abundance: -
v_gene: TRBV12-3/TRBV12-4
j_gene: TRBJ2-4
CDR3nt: TGTGCCAGCAGCCTCGGGCAGGGGGCGGCCAAAAACATTCAGTACTTC
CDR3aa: CASSLGQGAAKNIQYF

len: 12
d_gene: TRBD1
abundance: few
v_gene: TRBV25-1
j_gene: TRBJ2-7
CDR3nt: TGTGCCAGCAGCAGGGGGACCTACGAGCAGTACTTC
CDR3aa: CASSRGTYEQYF

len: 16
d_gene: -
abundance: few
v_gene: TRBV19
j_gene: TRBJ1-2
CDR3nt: TGTGCCAGTAGTATGACCTCTCGGACGCGAAGTAATGGCTACACCTTC
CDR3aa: CASSMTSRTRSNGYTF

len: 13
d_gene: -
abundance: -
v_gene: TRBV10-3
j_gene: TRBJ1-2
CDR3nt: TGTGCCATCAGTGATAAGGGTGGGGATGGCTACACCTTC
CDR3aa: CAISDKGGDGYTF

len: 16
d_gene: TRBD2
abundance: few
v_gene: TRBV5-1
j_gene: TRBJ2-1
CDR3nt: TGCGCCAGCAGCCCTGGACCGGGACTAGTCTACAATGAGCAGTTCTTC
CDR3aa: CASSPGPGLVYNEQFF

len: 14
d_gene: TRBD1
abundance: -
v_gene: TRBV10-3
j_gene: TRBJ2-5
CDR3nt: TGTGCCATCAGCTTTCAGGGGGCACGGGAGACCCAGTACTTC
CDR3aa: CAISFQGARETQYF

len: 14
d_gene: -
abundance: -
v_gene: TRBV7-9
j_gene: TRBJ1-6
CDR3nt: TGTGCCAGCACCCCACAGGGCGGCAATTCACCCCTCCACTTT
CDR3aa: CASTPQGGNSPLHF

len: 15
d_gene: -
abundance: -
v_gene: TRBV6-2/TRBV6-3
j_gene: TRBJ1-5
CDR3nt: TGTGCCAGCAGTTACTCGGCAGGGTTGAATCAGCCCCAGCATTTT
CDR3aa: CASSYSAGLNQPQHF

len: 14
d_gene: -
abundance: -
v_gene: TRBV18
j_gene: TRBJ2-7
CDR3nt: TGTGCCAGCTCACCACCGAGGGATCCTTACGAGCAGTACTTC
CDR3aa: CASSPPRDPYEQYF

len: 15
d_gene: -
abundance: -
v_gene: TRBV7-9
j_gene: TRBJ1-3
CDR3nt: TGTGCCAGCCGTTACTCCGGGGGTACTGGAAACACCATATATTTT
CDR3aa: CASRYSGGTGNTIYF

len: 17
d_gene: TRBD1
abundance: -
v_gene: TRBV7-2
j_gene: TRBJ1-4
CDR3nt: TGTGCCAGCAGCTTAATGGGACAGGGGACTCGGAATGAAAAACTGTTTTTT
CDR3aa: CASSLMGQGTRNEKLFF

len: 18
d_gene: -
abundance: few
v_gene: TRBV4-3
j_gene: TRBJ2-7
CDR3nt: TGCGCCAGCAGCCAAAAGACTACTGGGGTCGGAAGCTCCTACGAGCAGTACTTC
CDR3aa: CASSQKTTGVGSSYEQYF

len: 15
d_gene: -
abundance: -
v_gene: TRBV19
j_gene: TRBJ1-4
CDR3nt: TGTGCCAGTAGTCGGGCCAGTGCAACTAATGAAAAACTGTTTTTT
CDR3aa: CASSRASATNEKLFF

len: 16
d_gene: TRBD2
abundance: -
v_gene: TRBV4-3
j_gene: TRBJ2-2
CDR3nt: TGCGCCAGCAGCGTGCGAGCGGGGGGGAACACCGGGGAGCTGTTTTTT
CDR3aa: CASSVRAGGNTGELFF

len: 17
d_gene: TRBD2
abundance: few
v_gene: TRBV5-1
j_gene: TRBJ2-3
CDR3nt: TGCGCCAGCAGCTGGGCCGGTAGCGGGGGTGGCACAGATACGCAGTATTTT
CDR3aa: CASSWAGSGGGTDTQYF

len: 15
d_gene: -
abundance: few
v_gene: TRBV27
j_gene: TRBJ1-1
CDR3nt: TGTGCCAGCAGTTTTGGAGGAGGGTGGGAGAACGAAGCTTTCTTT
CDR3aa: CASSFGGGWENEAFF

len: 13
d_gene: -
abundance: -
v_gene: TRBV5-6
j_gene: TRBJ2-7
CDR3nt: TGTGCCAGCAGCCGTGGGCTAAGCTACGAGCAGTACTTC
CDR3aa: CASSRGLSYEQYF

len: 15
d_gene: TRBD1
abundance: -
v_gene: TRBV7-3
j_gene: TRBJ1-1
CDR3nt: TGTGCCAGCAGCAGGACAGGGTCCGCGGACACTGAAGCTTTCTTT
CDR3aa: CASSRTGSADTEAFF

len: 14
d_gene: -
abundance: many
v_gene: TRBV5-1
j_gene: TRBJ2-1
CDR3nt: TGCGCCAGCAGCCTTTCGAGGGCTGAAAATGAGCAGTTCTTC
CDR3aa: CASSLSRAENEQFF

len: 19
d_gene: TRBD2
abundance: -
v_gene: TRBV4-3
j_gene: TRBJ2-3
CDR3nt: TGCGCCAGCAGCTTAGCGTTTTCCGCTAGCGGGGGTAGCACAGATACGCAGTATTTT
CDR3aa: CASSLAFSASGGSTDTQYF

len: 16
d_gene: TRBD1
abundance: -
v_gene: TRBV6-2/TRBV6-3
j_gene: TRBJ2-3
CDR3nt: TGTGCCAGCAGTCGTGGTCGACAGGGGAACACAGATACGCAGTATTTT
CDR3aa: CASSRGRQGNTDTQYF

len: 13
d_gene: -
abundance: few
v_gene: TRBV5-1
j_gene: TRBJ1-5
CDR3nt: TGCGCCAGGTTAGGGGGGAGTGATCAGCCCCAGCATTTT
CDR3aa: CARLGGSDQPQHF

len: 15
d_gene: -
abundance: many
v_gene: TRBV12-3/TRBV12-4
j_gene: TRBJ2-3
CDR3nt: TGTGCCAGCAGTCCCTCGACAGGCCCCACAGATACGCAGTATTTT
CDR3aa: CASSPSTGPTDTQYF

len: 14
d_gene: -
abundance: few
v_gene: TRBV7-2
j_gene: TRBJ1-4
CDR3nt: TGTGCCAGCAGCTTAGGGGCAGGGGATGAAAAACTGTTTTTT
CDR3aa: CASSLGAGDEKLFF

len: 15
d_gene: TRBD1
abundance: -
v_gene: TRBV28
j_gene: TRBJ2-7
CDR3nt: TGTGCCAGCAGCCCGGACAGGAGGAGGTCCTACGAGCAGTACTTC
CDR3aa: CASSPDRRRSYEQYF